This entry lists 27 T cell receptor beta chains sequenced from one sample in a study of blood T cell repertoires in COVID-19. Method: immunoSEQ multiplex PCR; TCRdb's copy keeps in-frame clones and lacks some. The data hold approximately 250,000 clones, with 75% to 90% observed a single time. The sequenced sample consisted of peripheral blood. These receptors came from a man aged 25 to 45 with active or convalescent COVID-19.

This clone came up once. In DNA, the CDR3 is TGCGCCAGCAGCCAGGGGCCAGGGCAGGGATCTGAAGCTTTCTTT. Its translation is CASSQGPGQGSEAFF. This chain connects TRBV4-1 to TRBJ1-1; TRBD1 might be the D (5 bases). The ends were cut back, 3 bases at V and 6 bases at J, with 17 bases in the middle. The CDR3 consists of 15 residues. Germline V gene data show CDR1 as MGHRA and CDR2 as YSYEKL.

The J gene is TRBJ1-1, the V gene TRBV20-1; 8 positions agree with TRBD1. Looked up from germline, CDR1 is DFQATT and CDR2 is SNEGSKA (reference sequence). The CDR3 contains 11 residues. Losses at the gene ends were 6 bases for V and 8 bases for J; bases not matched to a gene: 5. CDR3 residues: CSASGGGEAFF. The CDR3 DNA reads as TGCAGTGCCTCAGGGGGCGGGGAAGCTTTCTTT.

The chain joins TRBV6-5 to TRBJ1-5; D is ambiguous. Trimming left V 6 bases short and J 3 bases short, with 9 bases between. Germline V lookup: CDR1 MNHEY, CDR2 SVGAGI. This CDR3 is built from 13 residues. The chain's CDR3 is CASRKGVNQPQHF. The CDR3 nucleotides read TGTGCCAGCAGAAAAGGAGTCAATCAGCCCCAGCATTTT.

This CDR3 reads CASSLVGARDGYTF. In nucleotides, the CDR3 is TGTGCCAGCAGCTTGGTAGGGGCCCGGGATGGCTACACCTTC. The rearrangement uses TRBV5-8 and TRBJ1-2; D perhaps matches TRBD1 (5 bases). Germline loops: CDR1 SGHTS, CDR2 YDEGEE. The CDR3 loop spans 14 amino acids. The V end was cut by 0 bases, the J end by 6 bases, with 12 bases between.

The chain recombines TRBV6-2 or TRBV6-3 with TRBJ2-7, with D possibly being TRBD2 (5 bases). CDR1 MNHEY and CDR2 SVGEGT come from the germline V gene. V lost 6 bases and J lost 5, with 11 bases in between. This CDR3 contains 12 residues. The CDR3 nucleotides are TGTGCCAGCAGCGACGGGGATGACGAGCAGTACTTC. This encodes CASSDGDDEQYF.

The J gene is TRBJ1-5, the V gene TRBV15; 8 bases fit TRBD1. J was trimmed by 2 bases and V by 5 bases; bases with no gene match: 8. This CDR3 has 16 residues. Germline V lookup: CDR1 LNHNV, CDR2 YYDKDF (reference sequence). CDR3 nucleotides: TGTGCCACCAGCCGTAAGGACAGGGAAGGCAATCAGCCCCAGCATTTT. Residues: CATSRKDREGNQPQHF.

The V gene is TRBV11-3, the J gene TRBJ2-3; TRBD1 agrees at 9 bases. J was trimmed by 6 bases and V by 1 base; bases with no gene match: 5. CDR3 size: 15 residues. CDR1 and CDR2 from the germline V gene are SGHNT and YENEEA. The CDR3 is CASSLAGQGTDTQYF. The CDR3 DNA reads as TGTGCCAGCAGCTTAGCGGGACAGGGAACGGATACGCAGTATTTT. Using reference TRBV11-3 and TRBJ2-3 for the parts outside the CDR3, the full variable domain is EAGVVQSPRYKIIEKKQPVAFWCNPISGHNTLYWYLQNLGQGPELLIRYENEEAVDDSQLPKDRFSAERLKGVDSTLKIQPAELGDSAVYLCASSLAGQGTDTQYFGPGTRLTVL.

This clone was observed a single time. This chain connects TRBV13 to TRBJ2-1; no firm D call. The CDR3 is 17 residues long. The V end lost 0 bases, the J end lost 0 bases, and 12 bases lay between the germline ends. Germline CDR1 PRHDT, CDR2 FYEKMQ (reference sequence). The CDR3 nucleotides are TGTGCCAGCAGCTTAGGGCCAGGTCAGTTCTCCTACAATGAGCAGTTCTTC. Its protein product is CASSLGPGQFSYNEQFF. The full variable domain, rest sourced from reference TRBV13 and TRBJ2-1, is AAGVIQSPRHLIKEKRETATLKCYPIPRHDTVYWYQQGPGQDPQFLISFYEKMQSDKGSIPDRFSAQQFSDYHSELNMSSLELGDSALYFCASSLGPGQFSYNEQFFGPGTRLTVL.

This clone turned up a few times. The CDR3 DNA is TGTGCCAGCAGTTACCTTACGGGACTAGCGGGGACAAACACCGGGGAGCTGTTTTTT. Amino acid sequence: CASSYLTGLAGTNTGELFF. The V and J genes are TRBV28 and TRBJ2-2; 13 bases fit TRBD2. Germline CDR1 and CDR2: MDHEN and SYDVKM. The CDR3 length is 19 residues. The V gene end was trimmed by 4 bases and the J gene end by 2 bases; junction bases not matched to a gene: 10.

This clone was observed a few times. This chain links TRBV10-3 with TRBJ1-1; D is ambiguous. With 3 bases removed from V and 1 base from J, the gap between germline ends came to 9 bases. The CDR3 totals 14 residues. In germline, CDR1 is ENHRY, CDR2 SYGVKD. The DNA for the CDR3 is TGTGCCATCAGTGATGGGCAGACGAACACTGAAGCTTTCTTT. Protein product: CAISDGQTNTEAFF.

The chain recombines TRBV19 with TRBJ2-1; 7 positions match TRBD2. The CDR3 consists of 15 residues. Losses at the gene ends were 0 bases for V and 3 bases for J; bases not matched to a gene: 2. Germline values: CDR1 LNHDA, CDR2 SQIVND (reference sequence). The CDR3 reads CASSIDGGGYNEQFF. The CDR3 nucleotides are TGTGCCAGTAGTATAGATGGCGGGGGCTACAATGAGCAGTTCTTC.

The chain employs TRBV7-2 and TRBJ2-7; 7 bases match TRBD1. CDR3 length: 17 residues. Germline CDR1 is SGHTA and CDR2 is FQGNSA. Trimming removed 1 base from V and 2 bases from J; junction bases left unmatched: 11. CDR3 nucleotides: TGTGCCAGCAGCTTAGATCGATTGAGGGGGCTCCCCTACGAGCAGTACTTC. Protein product: CASSLDRLRGLPYEQYF.

The rearrangement uses TRBV7-9 and TRBJ2-5; D is perhaps TRBD2 (6 bases). V shed 1 base and J shed 5 bases, with 11 bases lying between them. This CDR3 region has 14 residues. Germline lookup yields CDR1 SEHNR and CDR2 FQNEAQ (reference sequence). The CDR3: CASSLGGVRETQYF. The CDR3 region has the DNA TGTGCCAGCAGCTTAGGCGGGGTAAGGGAGACCCAGTACTTC.

The V gene is TRBV7-2, the J gene TRBJ1-3; 9 positions agree with TRBD1. The CDR3 runs to 12 residues. Unmatched junction bases numbered 8, after V lost 5 bases and J lost 15 bases. The germline CDR1 and CDR2 sequences are SGHTA and FQGNSA. The CDR3 DNA follows: TGTGCCAGCAGCAGTAACCGGGACAGGGCATATTTT. Translation: CASSSNRDRAYF.

The chain has TRBV5-1 and TRBJ2-6; 7 positions match TRBD2. This CDR3 has 14 residues. The germline V gene has CDR1 SGHRS and CDR2 YFSETQ. V lost 3 bases, J lost 8 bases, and 5 bases stayed unmatched. CDR3 in DNA: TGCGCCAGCAGCTCCGGGGAGGGCCCCAACGTCCTGACTTTC. It encodes CASSSGEGPNVLTF.

The V and J genes are TRBV5-1 and TRBJ1-5; no definite D call. V was cut by 0 bases and J by 4 bases, with 8 bases left in between. The CDR3 runs to 14 residues. CDR1 is SGHRS, CDR2 YFSETQ, per germline. This CDR3 is CASSLDGRNQPQHF. CDR3 in DNA: TGCGCCAGCAGCTTGGATGGCAGAAATCAGCCCCAGCATTTT.

V and J are TRBV7-6 and TRBJ2-7; 11 nucleotides align to TRBD1. Germline CDR1 and CDR2: SGHVS and FNYEAQ. CDR3 length: 15 amino acids. The trim removed 5 bases at V and 5 bases at J, leaving 8 bases unmatched. The CDR3 sequence is CASSARTGGIDEQYF. The CDR3 nucleotides read TGTGCCAGCAGCGCTCGGACAGGGGGCATCGACGAGCAGTACTTC. The whole variable domain, filled in from reference TRBV7-6 and TRBJ2-7, reads GAGVSQSPRYKVTKRGQDVALRCDPISGHVSLYWYRQALGQGPEFLTYFNYEAQQDKSGLPNDRFSAERPEGSISTLTIQRTEQRDSAMYRCASSARTGGIDEQYFGPGTRLTVT.

The V and J genes are TRBV7-2 and TRBJ2-3; D gene unclear. Trimming removed 8 bases at V and 0 bases at J, with 6 bases between. Germline V gives CDR1 SGHTA, CDR2 FQGNSA. CDR3 length: 12 residues. The CDR3 spells CASGISTDTQYF. The CDR3 DNA follows: TGTGCCAGCGGCATTAGCACAGATACGCAGTATTTT.

The chain recombines TRBV2 with TRBJ2-5; TRBD2 matches at 14 bases. Per the germline V gene, CDR1 is SNHLY and CDR2 is FYNNEI. The V segment lost 9 bases and the J segment 5 bases; nucleotides outside the gene matches: 5. The CDR3 totals 14 residues. The CDR3 loop is CASQTSGGVETQYF. In nucleotides, the CDR3 is TGTGCCAGTCAGACTAGCGGGGGGGTCGAGACCCAGTACTTC.

This chain's CDR3 is CASRRSRPDTQYF. Written as DNA, the CDR3 is TGTGCCAGCAGACGCTCGAGGCCGGATACGCAGTATTTT. The chain couples TRBV27 to TRBJ2-3; D remains unclear. Trimming pared 6 bases from V and 6 bases from J, leaving 13 bases between. Germline CDR1 is MNHEY and CDR2 is SMNVEV (reference sequence). The CDR3 totals 13 residues.

The chain combines TRBV19 with TRBJ1-2; no definite D call. Germline V gene lookup returns CDR1 LNHDA and CDR2 SQIVND (reference sequence). V shed 5 bases and J shed 8 bases, with 9 bases lying between them. The CDR3 is 11 residues long. The CDR3: CASSLRHGYTF. CDR3 DNA sequence: TGTGCCAGTAGTCTCAGGCACGGCTACACCTTC.

This sequence joins TRBV19 and TRBJ2-7, with TRBD1 identical over 9 bases. Per germline, CDR1 LNHDA and CDR2 SQIVND (reference sequence). J gave up 0 bases and V 5 bases, and 11 bases lay outside the gene matches. The CDR3 is 17 amino acids. The CDR3 nucleotides are TGTGCCAGTAGTCCCCTAGGACAGGGGTCGAGCTCCTACGAGCAGTACTTC. This sequence encodes CASSPLGQGSSSYEQYF.

This clone has only one observation. The DNA of the CDR3 is TGTGCCAGCAGCCAAGCACCAGGGACAGGTTTTCGCAGAGAAAAACTGTTTTTT. It specifies CASSQAPGTGFRREKLFF. The V and J genes are TRBV3-1 (or the pseudogene TRBV3-2) and TRBJ1-4, with 8 bases that match TRBD1. The CDR3 runs to 18 residues. The germline V gene encodes CDR1 LGHDT and CDR2 YNNKEL (reference sequence). V trimming: 1 base; J trimming: 8 bases; junction bases outside the gene matches: 15.

The chain employs TRBV4-1 and TRBJ1-1; 7 bases agree with TRBD1. The CDR3 consists of 16 residues. The germline CDR1 and CDR2 sequences are MGHRA and YSYEKL. V trimming: 5 bases; J trimming: 2 bases; junction bases outside the gene matches: 11. The CDR3 bases are TGCGCCAGCAGCTCTTACCCCGGGACAGCTAACACTGAAGCTTTCTTT. This gives the protein CASSSYPGTANTEAFF.

This chain uses TRBV5-8 with TRBJ2-3; 9 nucleotides line up with TRBD2. The germline V gene has CDR1 SGHTS and CDR2 YDEGEE. The V segment lost 1 base and the J segment 2 bases; nucleotides outside the gene matches: 11. The CDR3 is made up of 18 amino acids. The CDR3 loop is CASSLWLGAGGNTDTQYF. The CDR3 DNA reads as TGTGCCAGCAGCTTGTGGCTGGGAGCGGGGGGAAACACAGATACGCAGTATTTT. Variable domain in full (rest from reference TRBV5-8 and TRBJ2-3): EAGVTQSPTHLIKTRGQQATLRCSPISGHTSVYWYQQALGLGLQFLLWYDEGEERNRGNFPPRFSGRQFPNYSSELNVNALELEDSALYLCASSLWLGAGGNTDTQYFGPGTRLTVL.

This clone was counted a single time. The conserved phenylalanine or tryptophan normally closing the CDR3 is absent here, so this likely arose from a read error. The DNA is left out, because the CDR3 cannot be placed on it with certainty; the CDR3 is given as TCRdb lists it. V usage is TRBV21-1 and J usage is TRBJ2-3; TRBD1, the D gene given by the table, was not confirmed from the DNA. TRBV21-1 is a pseudogene locus. The CDR3 is made up of 10 amino acids, end residues included. Here the CDR3 reads CASSRPGHPG.

This chain links TRBV12-1 with TRBJ2-7; the D call of TRBD2 is as the table states it, not checked on the DNA. TRBV12-1 is a pseudogene locus. CDR3 size: 11 residues. The CDR3 nucleotides read TGTGCCAGCAGTTCTAGACCGGAGCAGTACTTC. Translating gives CASSSRPEQYF.